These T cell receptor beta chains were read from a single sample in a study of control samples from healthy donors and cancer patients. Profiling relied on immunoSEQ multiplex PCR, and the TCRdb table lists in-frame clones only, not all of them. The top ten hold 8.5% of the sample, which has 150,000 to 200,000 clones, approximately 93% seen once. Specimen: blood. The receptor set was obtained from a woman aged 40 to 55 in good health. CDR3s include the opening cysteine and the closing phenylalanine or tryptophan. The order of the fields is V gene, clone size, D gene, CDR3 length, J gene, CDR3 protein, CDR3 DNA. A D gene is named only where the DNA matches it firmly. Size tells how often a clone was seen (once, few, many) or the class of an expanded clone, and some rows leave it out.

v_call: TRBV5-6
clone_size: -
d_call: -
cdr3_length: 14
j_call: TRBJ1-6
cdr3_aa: CASSPRQGYSPLHF
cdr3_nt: TGTGCCAGCAGCCCCAGGCAGGGGTATTCACCCCTCCACTTT

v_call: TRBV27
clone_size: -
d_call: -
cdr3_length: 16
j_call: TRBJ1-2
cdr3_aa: CASSPRSTGLGYGYTF
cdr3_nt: TGTGCCAGCAGTCCCCGCTCAACGGGGTTGGGCTATGGCTACACCTTC

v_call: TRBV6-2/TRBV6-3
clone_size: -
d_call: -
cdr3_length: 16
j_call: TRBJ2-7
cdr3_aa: CASSLLGSAGTYEQYF
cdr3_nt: TGTGCCAGCAGTCTCCTTGGTTCGGCAGGGACCTACGAGCAGTACTTC

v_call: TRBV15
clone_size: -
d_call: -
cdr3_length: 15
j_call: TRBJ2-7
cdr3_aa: CATSRGQVGPYEQYF
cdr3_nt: TGTGCCACCAGCAGAGGACAGGTAGGACCCTACGAGCAGTACTTC

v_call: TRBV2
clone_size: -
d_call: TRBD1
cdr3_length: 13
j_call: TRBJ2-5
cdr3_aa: CASSGTGGETQYF
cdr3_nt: TGTGCCAGCAGTGGGACAGGGGGAGAGACCCAGTACTTC

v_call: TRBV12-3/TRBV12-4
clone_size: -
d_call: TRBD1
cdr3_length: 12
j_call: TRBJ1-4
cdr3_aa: CASSFPGQGHRF
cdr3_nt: TGTGCCAGCAGTTTTCCTGGACAGGGTCATCGATTT

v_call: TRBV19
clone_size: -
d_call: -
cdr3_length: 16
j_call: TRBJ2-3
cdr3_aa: CASSIGAGFSTDTQYF
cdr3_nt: TGTGCCAGTAGTATAGGGGCCGGGTTTAGCACAGATACGCAGTATTTT

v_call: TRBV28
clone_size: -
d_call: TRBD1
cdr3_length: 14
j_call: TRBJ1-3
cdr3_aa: CASSSGQGGNTIYF
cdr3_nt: TGTGCCAGCAGTTCGGGACAGGGAGGAAACACCATATATTTT

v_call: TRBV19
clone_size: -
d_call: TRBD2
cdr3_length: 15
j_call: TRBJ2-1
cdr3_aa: CAAGGLAGVYNEQFF
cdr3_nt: TGTGCCGCAGGGGGACTAGCGGGGGTATACAATGAGCAGTTCTTC

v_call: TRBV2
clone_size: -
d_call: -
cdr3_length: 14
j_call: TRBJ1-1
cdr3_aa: CASSEAFVSTEAFF
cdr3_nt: TGTGCCAGCAGTGAAGCGTTTGTTAGCACTGAAGCTTTCTTT

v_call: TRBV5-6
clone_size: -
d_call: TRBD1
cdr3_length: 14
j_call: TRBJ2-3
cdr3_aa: CASSSSGGPDTQYF
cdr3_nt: TGTGCCAGCAGCTCCTCAGGGGGCCCAGATACGCAGTATTTT

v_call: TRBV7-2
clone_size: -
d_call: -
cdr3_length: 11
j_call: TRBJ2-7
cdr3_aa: CASSEGYEQYF
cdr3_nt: TGTGCCAGCAGCGAAGGATACGAGCAGTACTTC

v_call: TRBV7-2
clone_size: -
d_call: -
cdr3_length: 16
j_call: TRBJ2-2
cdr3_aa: CASSLYGAGYTGELFF
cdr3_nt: TGTGCCAGCAGCTTATACGGTGCAGGCTACACCGGGGAGCTGTTTTTT

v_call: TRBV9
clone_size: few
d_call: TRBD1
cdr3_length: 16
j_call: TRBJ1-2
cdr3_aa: CASSVGGQGDNYGYTF
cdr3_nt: TGTGCCAGCAGCGTAGGGGGACAGGGGGACAACTATGGCTACACCTTC

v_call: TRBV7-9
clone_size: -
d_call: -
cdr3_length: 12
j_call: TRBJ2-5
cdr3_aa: CASTTGQETQYF
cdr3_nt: TGTGCCAGCACAACGGGACAAGAGACCCAGTACTTC

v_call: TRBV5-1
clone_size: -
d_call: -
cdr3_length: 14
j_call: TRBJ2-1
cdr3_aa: CASRIPPPANEQFF
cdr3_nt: TGCGCCAGCAGGATCCCTCCCCCGGCCAATGAGCAGTTCTTC

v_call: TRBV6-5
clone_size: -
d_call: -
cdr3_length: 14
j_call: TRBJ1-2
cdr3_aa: CASSLRHPVDGYTF
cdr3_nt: TGTGCCAGCAGTTTAAGACACCCGGTGGATGGCTACACCTTC

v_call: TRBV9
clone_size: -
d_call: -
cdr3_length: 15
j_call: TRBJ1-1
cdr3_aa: CASSPSPHLNTEAFF
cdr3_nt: TGTGCCAGCAGCCCCAGCCCCCACTTGAACACTGAAGCTTTCTTT

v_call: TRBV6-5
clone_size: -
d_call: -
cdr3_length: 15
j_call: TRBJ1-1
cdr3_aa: CASSYSNRGPSGAFF
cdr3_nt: TGTGCCAGCAGTTACTCGAATAGGGGTCCCAGCGGGGCTTTCTTT

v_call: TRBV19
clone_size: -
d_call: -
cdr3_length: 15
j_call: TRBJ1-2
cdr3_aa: CASSIAQGQNYGYTF
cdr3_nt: TGTGCCAGTAGTATAGCCCAGGGACAAAACTATGGCTACACCTTC

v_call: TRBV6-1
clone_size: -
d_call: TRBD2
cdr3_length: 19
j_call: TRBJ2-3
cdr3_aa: CASSAGTSGGARATDTQYF
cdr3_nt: TGTGCCAGCAGTGCTGGGACTAGCGGGGGGGCGAGGGCGACAGATACGCAGTATTTT

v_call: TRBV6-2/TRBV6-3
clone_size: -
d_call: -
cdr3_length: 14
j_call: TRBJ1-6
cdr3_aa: CASSYRRNNSPLHF
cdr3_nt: TGTGCCAGCAGTTACCGACGGAATAATTCACCCCTCCACTTT

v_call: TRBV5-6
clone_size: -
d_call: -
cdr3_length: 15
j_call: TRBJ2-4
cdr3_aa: CASSFLSAGANIQYF
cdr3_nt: TGTGCCAGCAGCTTTCTTAGTGCTGGGGCAAACATTCAGTACTTC

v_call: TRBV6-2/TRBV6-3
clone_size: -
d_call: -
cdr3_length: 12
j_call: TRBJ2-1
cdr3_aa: CASSPLGYEQFF
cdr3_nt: TGTGCCAGCAGCCCCTTAGGCTATGAGCAGTTCTTC